Here is one T cell receptor (beta chain) with its context. The source of the sample is a study of shared clonotypes between healthy human individuals. Study-wide context: Per donor, CD8 memory used one plate, CD8 naive used two, CD4 memory used three and CD4 naive used three.

CDR3 length: 14 amino acids. V shed 4 bases and J shed 2 bases, with 12 bases lying between them. From germline, CDR1 is GTSNPN and CDR2 SVGIG (reference sequence). Original data processing: As immunoSEQ supplied junction-only sequences (without quality scores), filtering differed. The table came from immunoSEQ multiplex PCR; TCRdb's copy has only in-frame clones and leaves some out. Clonal size and the V and J genes are those of that table, whereas D and trimming came from the DNA. The sample includes over a million clones, around three quarters of them seen just once. V is TRBV30 and J is TRBJ1-5; D is unclear. Sequencing input: memory CD4+ T cells from PBMCs. The sample's subset: CD45RA-negative fraction. This TCR was recovered from a man between 18 and 29 years old in good health. Some clones in this sample may be carry-over from other donors' samples. CDR3 in DNA: TGTGCCTGGAAGAAAGGCTGGGGCAATCAGCCCCAGCATTTT. This codes for CAWKKGWGNQPQHF.